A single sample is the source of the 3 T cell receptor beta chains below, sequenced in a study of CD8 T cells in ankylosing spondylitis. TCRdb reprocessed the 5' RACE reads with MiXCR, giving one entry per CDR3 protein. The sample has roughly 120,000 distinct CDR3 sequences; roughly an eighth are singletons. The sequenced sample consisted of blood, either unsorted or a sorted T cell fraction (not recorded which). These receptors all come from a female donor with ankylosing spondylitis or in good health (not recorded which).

The CDR3 loop is CAIGTSGTNTGELFF. The DNA of the CDR3 is TGTGCCATAGGGACTAGCGGGACGAACACCGGGGAGCTGTTTTTT. This chain connects TRBV7-2 to TRBJ2-2, with 13 bases identical to TRBD2. Germline CDR1 SGHTA, CDR2 FQGNSA. V lost 10 bases to trimming and J lost 0 bases; unmatched junction nucleotides: 2. This CDR3 comprises 15 residues. Supplemented by reference TRBV7-2 and TRBJ2-2, the full variable domain reads GAGVSQSPSNKVTEKGKDVELRCDPISGHTALYWYRQSLGQGLEFLIYFQGNSAPDKSGLPSDRFSAERTGGSVSTLTIQRTQQEDSAVYLCAIGTSGTNTGELFFGEGSRLTVL.

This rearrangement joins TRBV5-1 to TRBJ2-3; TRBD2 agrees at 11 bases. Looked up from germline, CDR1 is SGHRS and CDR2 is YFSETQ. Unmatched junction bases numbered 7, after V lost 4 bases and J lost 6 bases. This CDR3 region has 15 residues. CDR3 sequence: CASSRSGGAVDTQYF. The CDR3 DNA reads TGCGCCAGCAGCCGTAGCGGGGGGGCCGTCGATACGCAGTATTTT.

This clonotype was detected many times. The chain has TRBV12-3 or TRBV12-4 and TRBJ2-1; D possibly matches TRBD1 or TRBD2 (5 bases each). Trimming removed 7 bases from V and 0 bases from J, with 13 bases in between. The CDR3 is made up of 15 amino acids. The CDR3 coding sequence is TGTGCCAGCAACATCCGTGGGGGCTCCTACAATGAGCAGTTCTTC. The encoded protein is CASNIRGGSYNEQFF.